The 8 T cell receptor beta chains in this list originate from one sample, sequenced in a study of blood T cell repertoires in COVID-19. Generated by immunoSEQ multiplex PCR, the TCRdb table keeps only in-frame clones and is missing some. Among over 10,000 clones, approximately 79% were seen once, and the ten largest hold 21%. Sequenced material: peripheral blood. These TCRs come from a human donor in a cohort sampled during active COVID-19.

The chain links TRBV4-2 to TRBJ1-1; D is undetermined. The CDR3 contains 16 residues. Trimming left V 2 bases short and J 6 bases short, with 19 bases between. Germline V CDR1 and CDR2: LGHNA, YNFKEQ. As DNA, the CDR3 is TGTGCCAGCAGCCAAATGGGCGGGAGCCTCTTTTCTGAAGCTTTCTTT. Residues: CASSQMGGSLFSEAFF.

The gene calls are TRBV28 and TRBJ1-5; tentative D call: TRBD1 (5 bases). The length of the CDR3 is 15 residues. The germline CDR1 and CDR2 sequences are MDHEN and SYDVKM. V was clipped by 6 bases and J by 6 bases, with 18 bases between them. DNA of the CDR3: TGTGCCAGCAGAACTCAGGGAGGCGGGGTTCAGCCCCAGCATTTT. Translating gives CASRTQGGGVQPQHF.

V and J are TRBV12-3 or TRBV12-4 and TRBJ1-2; 7 bases are shared with TRBD1. After removal of 9 bases from V and 5 bases from J, the junction contained 3 bases not matched to a gene. The CDR3 has 11 residues. CDR3 sequence reads: CASQGVYGYTF. The DNA for the CDR3 is TGTGCCAGTCAGGGGGTATATGGCTACACCTTC.

V and J are TRBV18 and TRBJ2-2; 7 nucleotides align to TRBD1. Trimming at V came to 4 bases and at J to 6 bases, leaving 11 bases not matched to a gene. The germline V gene encodes CDR1 KGHSH and CDR2 LQKENI. The CDR3 sequence is 16 residues long. CDR3 in amino acids: CASSHRQGSGPGELFF. Written as DNA, the CDR3 is TGTGCCAGCTCACACAGACAGGGTTCTGGGCCCGGGGAGCTGTTTTTT.

The V gene is TRBV10-2, the J gene TRBJ2-5; perhaps TRBD2 as D (6 bases). Trimming cost V 6 bases and J 6 bases, with 17 bases left between them. Germline CDR1 and CDR2: WSHSY and SAAADI. The CDR3 has 14 amino acids. CDR3 sequence reads: CASRQPGLVKTQYF. The CDR3 DNA follows: TGCGCCAGCAGACAACCGGGACTCGTTAAGACCCAGTACTTC.

This chain joins TRBV9 and TRBJ1-1; possibly TRBD1 for D (5 bases). The CDR3 has 14 residues. Germline loops: CDR1 SGDLS, CDR2 YYNGEE. Trimming cost V 0 bases and J 4 bases, with 10 bases left between them. The chain's CDR3 is CASSVVQVGTEAFF. The CDR3 bases are TGTGCCAGCAGCGTAGTACAGGTGGGCACTGAAGCTTTCTTT.

This chain links TRBV10-3 with TRBJ1-4, with 11 positions matching TRBD1. CDR1 and CDR2 from the germline V gene are ENHRY and SYGVKD. This CDR3 spans 15 amino acids. Losses at the gene ends were 6 bases for V and 4 bases for J; bases not matched to a gene: 4. The CDR3 nucleotides read TGTGCCATCAGACAGGGGACAGGGGGTAATGAAAAACTGTTTTTT. This encodes CAIRQGTGGNEKLFF.

This chain links TRBV11-2 with TRBJ2-3; no clear D gene. Per germline, CDR1 SGHAT and CDR2 FQNNGV. The CDR3 spans 19 residues. Between the trimmed V and J ends, which lost 2 bases and 0 bases, there was a span of 21 bases. CDR3 region: CASSLLKSYSSTSTDTQYF. CDR3 nucleotide sequence: TGTGCCAGCAGCTTACTTAAAAGTTACTCATCGACTAGCACAGATACGCAGTATTTT.